These T cell receptor beta chains were read from a single sample in a study of cytomegalovirus exposure and HLA in healthy donors. Here immunoSEQ multiplex PCR was the method, and the copy in TCRdb shows in-frame clones only, minus some. Seen here are roughly 180,000 clones, around 80% observed once, and the top ten hold around 1.4%. The source material was PBMCs. The receptors were sampled from a girl aged 10 to 17 in good health and CMV-seropositive. Each CDR3 is given with its conserved first and last residue. Each record gives: V gene, J gene, D gene, clone size, CDR3 protein, CDR3 DNA. The D gene is left open where the match is weak. For some rows the clone size is stated as once, few or many, or as a class when expanded; others skip it.

v_call: TRBV7-6; j_call: TRBJ2-1; d_call: .; clone_size: .; cdr3_aa: CASSLGNNQNNYNEQFF; cdr3_nt: TGTGCCAGCAGCTTAGGTAATAATCAGAACAACTACAATGAGCAGTTCTTC
v_call: TRBV7-9; j_call: TRBJ2-6; d_call: .; clone_size: once; cdr3_aa: CASSTRNSGANVLTF; cdr3_nt: TGTGCCAGCAGCACCAGGAACTCTGGGGCCAACGTCCTGACTTTC
v_call: TRBV19; j_call: TRBJ1-2; d_call: .; clone_size: few; cdr3_aa: CASRIITSSGYTF; cdr3_nt: TGTGCCAGTAGGATTATAACGTCGAGCGGCTACACCTTC
v_call: TRBV4-3; j_call: TRBJ1-4; d_call: .; clone_size: .; cdr3_aa: CASSQDRGKLFF; cdr3_nt: TGCGCCAGCAGCCAAGATCGAGGAAAACTGTTTTTT
v_call: TRBV9; j_call: TRBJ2-1; d_call: .; clone_size: .; cdr3_aa: CASSVSRAFYNEQFF; cdr3_nt: TGTGCCAGCAGCGTTTCCAGGGCCTTCTACAATGAGCAGTTCTTC
v_call: TRBV6-1; j_call: TRBJ2-1; d_call: TRBD2; clone_size: .; cdr3_aa: CASLHTGRAGNEQFF; cdr3_nt: TGTGCCAGCCTACACACGGGGAGGGCAGGGAATGAGCAGTTCTTC
v_call: TRBV4-1; j_call: TRBJ1-1; d_call: .; clone_size: .; cdr3_aa: CASSQDPRGQPYYMNTEAFF; cdr3_nt: TGCGCCAGCAGCCAAGACCCCCGTGGACAGCCCTACTACATGAACACTGAAGCTTTCTTT
v_call: TRBV5-1; j_call: TRBJ1-4; d_call: .; clone_size: few; cdr3_aa: CASSLDYRSNEKLFF; cdr3_nt: TGCGCCAGCAGCTTGGATTACAGGTCAAATGAAAAACTGTTTTTT
v_call: TRBV30; j_call: TRBJ2-2; d_call: .; clone_size: .; cdr3_aa: CALSLVGPGELFF; cdr3_nt: TGTGCCCTGTCACTAGTGGGTCCCGGGGAGCTGTTTTTT
v_call: TRBV6-5; j_call: TRBJ1-5; d_call: .; clone_size: .; cdr3_aa: CASNPRGPSQRPQHF; cdr3_nt: TGTGCCAGCAACCCCAGGGGCCCCAGTCAGAGGCCCCAGCATTTT
v_call: TRBV5-8; j_call: TRBJ2-3; d_call: TRBD1; clone_size: .; cdr3_aa: CASTTGTANTDTQYF; cdr3_nt: TGTGCCAGCACGACCGGGACAGCCAACACAGATACGCAGTATTTT
v_call: TRBV7-9; j_call: TRBJ2-6; d_call: TRBD1; clone_size: .; cdr3_aa: CASSFLGGTNVLTF; cdr3_nt: TGTGCCAGCAGCTTCTTAGGGGGCACCAACGTCCTGACTTTC
v_call: TRBV5-1; j_call: TRBJ2-3; d_call: TRBD1; clone_size: .; cdr3_aa: CASSFEGATQYF; cdr3_nt: TGCGCCAGCAGCTTCGAGGGGGCAACGCAGTATTTT
v_call: TRBV18; j_call: TRBJ2-1; d_call: TRBD2; clone_size: few; cdr3_aa: CASSQTSGRSVGYNEQFF; cdr3_nt: TGTGCCAGCTCACAGACTAGCGGGAGATCGGTTGGGTACAATGAGCAGTTCTTC
v_call: TRBV5-1; j_call: TRBJ2-7; d_call: .; clone_size: .; cdr3_aa: CAMTAEQYF; cdr3_nt: TGCGCCATGACAGCCGAGCAGTACTTC
v_call: TRBV6-5; j_call: TRBJ1-3; d_call: .; clone_size: few; cdr3_aa: CASSYSGPGGNTIYF; cdr3_nt: TGTGCCAGCAGTTACTCCGGTCCCGGTGGAAACACCATATATTTT
v_call: TRBV11-1; j_call: TRBJ2-7; d_call: TRBD1; clone_size: .; cdr3_aa: CASSPPDRVYEQYF; cdr3_nt: TGTGCCAGCAGCCCCCCGGACAGGGTCTACGAGCAGTACTTC
v_call: TRBV2; j_call: TRBJ1-5; d_call: .; clone_size: .; cdr3_aa: CASSVTPASPQHF; cdr3_nt: TGTGCCAGCAGTGTGACTCCTGCGTCCCCCCAGCATTTT
v_call: TRBV27; j_call: TRBJ2-1; d_call: TRBD2; clone_size: .; cdr3_aa: CASSLGLAVLYNEQFF; cdr3_nt: TGTGCCAGCAGTTTGGGGCTAGCGGTTTTATACAATGAGCAGTTCTTC
v_call: TRBV6-5; j_call: TRBJ2-5; d_call: TRBD2; clone_size: .; cdr3_aa: CASTREDGETQYF; cdr3_nt: TGTGCCAGCACCCGGGAGGATGGGGAGACCCAGTACTTC
v_call: TRBV18; j_call: TRBJ1-5; d_call: TRBD1; clone_size: .; cdr3_aa: CASSPEPGGHQPQHF; cdr3_nt: TGTGCCAGCTCACCGGAGCCAGGGGGTCACCAGCCCCAGCATTTT
v_call: TRBV6-4; j_call: TRBJ1-2; d_call: .; clone_size: .; cdr3_aa: CASSDRPGYGYTF; cdr3_nt: TGTGCCAGCAGTGACCGACCAGGGTATGGCTACACCTTC
v_call: TRBV5-4; j_call: TRBJ2-2; d_call: TRBD2; clone_size: once; cdr3_aa: CASTSGRAATGELFF; cdr3_nt: TGTGCCAGCACTAGCGGGAGGGCCGCCACCGGGGAGCTGTTTTTT
v_call: TRBV2; j_call: TRBJ1-2; d_call: .; clone_size: .; cdr3_aa: CASSERGFPQDNYGYTF; cdr3_nt: TGTGCCAGCAGTGAAAGGGGGTTCCCCCAAGATAACTATGGCTACACCTTC
v_call: TRBV11-2; j_call: TRBJ2-7; d_call: TRBD2; clone_size: .; cdr3_aa: CASLAGGLEQYF; cdr3_nt: TGTGCCAGCCTAGCGGGAGGACTCGAGCAGTACTTC
v_call: TRBV6-4; j_call: TRBJ2-5; d_call: TRBD2; clone_size: once; cdr3_aa: CASTRLAGGQETQYF; cdr3_nt: TGTGCCAGCACCAGACTAGCGGGAGGCCAAGAGACCCAGTACTTC
v_call: TRBV6-5; j_call: TRBJ2-5; d_call: TRBD2; clone_size: .; cdr3_aa: CASSYGLAGAETQYF; cdr3_nt: TGTGCCAGCAGTTACGGACTAGCGGGAGCCGAGACCCAGTACTTC
v_call: TRBV7-2; j_call: TRBJ1-2; d_call: .; clone_size: .; cdr3_aa: CASSLAADSFYGYTF; cdr3_nt: TGTGCCAGCAGCTTAGCCGCTGACAGTTTCTATGGCTACACCTTC
v_call: TRBV27; j_call: TRBJ1-2; d_call: TRBD1; clone_size: .; cdr3_aa: CASSSTWDRGRVNYGYTF; cdr3_nt: TGTGCCAGCAGTTCCACCTGGGACAGGGGGCGCGTTAACTATGGCTACACCTTC
v_call: TRBV18; j_call: TRBJ1-5; d_call: .; clone_size: .; cdr3_aa: CASSPTGGNQPQHF; cdr3_nt: TGTGCCAGCTCACCTACAGGTGGCAATCAGCCCCAGCATTTT
v_call: TRBV11-1; j_call: TRBJ2-1; d_call: TRBD2; clone_size: .; cdr3_aa: CASRGLAGHDEQFF; cdr3_nt: TGTGCCAGCCGAGGACTAGCGGGCCACGATGAGCAGTTCTTC
v_call: TRBV18; j_call: TRBJ2-7; d_call: TRBD1; clone_size: .; cdr3_aa: CASSPTGTGFYEQYF; cdr3_nt: TGTGCCAGCTCACCAACCGGGACAGGGTTTTACGAGCAGTACTTC
v_call: TRBV29-1; j_call: TRBJ1-1; d_call: TRBD1; clone_size: .; cdr3_aa: CSVQGDTEAFF; cdr3_nt: TGCAGCGTGCAGGGGGACACTGAAGCTTTCTTT